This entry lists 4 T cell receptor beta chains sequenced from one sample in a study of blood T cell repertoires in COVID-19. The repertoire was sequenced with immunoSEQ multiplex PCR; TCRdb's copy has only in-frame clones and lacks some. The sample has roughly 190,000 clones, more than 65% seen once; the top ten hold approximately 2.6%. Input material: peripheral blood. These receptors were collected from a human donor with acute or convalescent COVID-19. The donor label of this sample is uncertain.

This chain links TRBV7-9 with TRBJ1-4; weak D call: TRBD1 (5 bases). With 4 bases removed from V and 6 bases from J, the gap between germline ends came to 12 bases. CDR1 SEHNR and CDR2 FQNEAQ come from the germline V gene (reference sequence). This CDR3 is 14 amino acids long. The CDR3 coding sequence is TGTGCCAGCAGCTCCCGGGACTCCGATGAAAAACTGTTTTTT. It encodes CASSSRDSDEKLFF. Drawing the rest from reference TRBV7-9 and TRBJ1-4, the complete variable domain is DTGVSQNPRHKITKRGQNVTFRCDPISEHNRLYWYRQTLGQGPEFLTYFQNEAQLEKSRLLSDRFSAERPKGSFSTLEIQRTEQGDSAMYLCASSSRDSDEKLFFGSGTQLSVL.

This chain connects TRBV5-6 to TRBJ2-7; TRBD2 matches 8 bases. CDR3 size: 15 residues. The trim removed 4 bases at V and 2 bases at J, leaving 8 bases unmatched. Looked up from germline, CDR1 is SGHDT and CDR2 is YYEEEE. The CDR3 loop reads CASSLISGSTYEQYF. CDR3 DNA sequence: TGTGCCAGCAGCCTCATCAGCGGGAGCACCTACGAGCAGTACTTC.

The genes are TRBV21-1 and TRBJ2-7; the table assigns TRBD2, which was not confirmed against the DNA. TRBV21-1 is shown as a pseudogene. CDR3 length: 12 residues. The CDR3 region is CASFRAAYEQYF. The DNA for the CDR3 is TGTGCCAGCTTTCGAGCGGCCTACGAGCAGTACTTC.

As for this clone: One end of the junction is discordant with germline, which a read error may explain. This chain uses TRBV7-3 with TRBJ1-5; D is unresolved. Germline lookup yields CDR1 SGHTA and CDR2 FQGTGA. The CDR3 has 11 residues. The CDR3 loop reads CASSFDAVLDF. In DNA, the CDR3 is TGTGCCAGCAGCTTTGATGCGGTCCTTGATTTT.